Shown below are 5 T cell receptor beta chains from a single sample sequenced in a study of T cells in localized non-small cell lung cancer (TCRdb year 2020). Preparation of the library involved the immunoSEQ multiplex PCR assay. TCRdb's version of the immuneACCESS table is confined to in-frame rearrangements and falls short of the full clone set. An unresolved V gene accounts for under half of the shortfall where checked; the remainder is of unknown origin. The sample has around 67,000 clones on record, roughly 90% of them singletons. The ten largest clones add up to nearly 2% of the sample. Sequencing used peripheral blood, obtained before any cancer treatment. The receptors originated from a woman aged 35-75 years with stage I lung adenocarcinoma.

The chain employs TRBV2 and TRBJ1-1, with TRBD1 identical over 8 bases. This CDR3 spans 14 amino acids. Germline CDR1 and CDR2: SNHLY and FYNNEI. Trimming at V came to 5 bases and at J to 4 bases, leaving 6 bases not matched to a gene. CDR3 region: CASSNQGASTEAFF. CDR3 coding DNA: TGTGCCAGCAGTAATCAGGGGGCTAGCACTGAAGCTTTCTTT.

This chain connects TRBV6-4 to TRBJ2-2; tentatively, D is TRBD1 or TRBD2 (5 bases each). In germline, CDR1 is MRHNA, CDR2 SNTAGT. V was trimmed by 8 bases and J by 3 bases, leaving 10 bases between them. The CDR3 extends over 13 amino acids. The CDR3 here is CASGTGYTGELFF. The CDR3 DNA is TGTGCCAGCGGGACGGGGTACACCGGGGAGCTGTTTTTT.

This chain uses TRBV18 with TRBJ2-3; D possibly matches TRBD1 or TRBD2 (5 bases each). The CDR3 runs to 17 residues. V was trimmed by 3 bases and J by 4 bases, leaving 20 bases between them. Per the germline V gene, CDR1 is KGHSH and CDR2 is LQKENI. The CDR3 region is CASSPPGYLGPPDTQYF. The CDR3 nucleotides are TGTGCCAGCTCACCCCCAGGGTACCTGGGACCACCAGATACGCAGTATTTT.

The V gene is TRBV27, the J gene TRBJ1-1; no clear D gene. Germline assignment: CDR1 MNHEY and CDR2 SMNVEV (reference sequence). V lost 3 bases and J 1 base, leaving 21 bases between the germline ends. The CDR3 has 18 amino acids. The CDR3 sequence: CASSLRHGDGRANTEAFF. For the CDR3, the DNA is TGTGCCAGCAGTTTGCGGCATGGTGACGGAAGGGCGAACACTGAAGCTTTCTTT.

The chain links TRBV11-3 to TRBJ2-5; the D gene could be TRBD1 or TRBD2 (6 bases each). In germline, CDR1 is SGHNT, CDR2 YENEEA. V lost 5 bases and J lost 4, with 17 bases in between. The CDR3 spans 15 residues. CDR3 bases: TGTGCCAGCAGCCGACAGGACCGAGCGGGAGAGACCCAGTACTTC. It translates to CASSRQDRAGETQYF.